This is a list of T cell receptor beta chains from one sample in a study of T cell repertoires in cytomegalovirus infection. These receptors' antigens are unknown. TCRdb redid the calling of the reads with MiXCR, one entry per CDR3 protein. The sample has under 350,000 distinct CDR3 sequences, 20% to 25% seen once; the top ten hold about 21%. The specimen comprised cultured PBMCs, sampled from culture after CMV antigen stimulation. All receptors derive from a human donor in good health (CMV status not recorded). Some clones in this sample may be carry-over from other donors' samples. CDR3s include the opening cysteine and the closing phenylalanine or tryptophan. The D gene is left open where the match is weak. A clone size is listed for some rows: how often the clone was seen (once, few, many), or a class if it is expanded.

v_call: TRBV12-3/TRBV12-4; d_call: TRBD1; j_call: TRBJ2-1; clone_size: many; cdr3_aa: CASSRDRKGSEFF; cdr3_nt: TGTGCCAGCAGTCGGGACAGAAAAGGGAGTGAGTTCTTC
v_call: TRBV11-2; d_call: -; j_call: TRBJ2-2; clone_size: -; cdr3_aa: CASSLDWGNGELFF; cdr3_nt: TGTGCCAGCAGCTTAGATTGGGGGAACGGGGAGCTGTTTTTT
v_call: TRBV6-5; d_call: TRBD2; j_call: TRBJ2-1; clone_size: few; cdr3_aa: CASSYSPGGLDDEQFF; cdr3_nt: TGTGCCAGCAGTTACTCGCCGGGAGGACTTGATGATGAGCAGTTCTTC
v_call: TRBV20-1; d_call: TRBD2; j_call: TRBJ2-2; clone_size: -; cdr3_aa: CSARGTSGTGELFF; cdr3_nt: TGCAGTGCTAGAGGGACTAGCGGGACGGGGGAGCTGTTTTTT
v_call: TRBV20-1; d_call: -; j_call: TRBJ2-2; clone_size: -; cdr3_aa: CSAWSGTINTGELFF; cdr3_nt: TGCAGTGCTTGGTCCGGGACAATAAACACCGGGGAGCTGTTTTTT
v_call: TRBV7-8; d_call: -; j_call: TRBJ2-2; clone_size: many; cdr3_aa: CASRGTTGNTGELFF; cdr3_nt: TGTGCCAGCAGGGGGACGACAGGGAACACCGGGGAGCTGTTTTTT
v_call: TRBV10-2; d_call: -; j_call: TRBJ2-5; clone_size: -; cdr3_aa: CATLQETQYF; cdr3_nt: TGCGCCACCTTGCAAGAGACCCAGTACTTC
v_call: TRBV7-9; d_call: TRBD1; j_call: TRBJ2-1; clone_size: -; cdr3_aa: CASSLVDRDTEQFF; cdr3_nt: TGTGCCAGCAGCTTGGTCGACAGGGATACTGAGCAGTTCTTC
v_call: TRBV11-2; d_call: TRBD2; j_call: TRBJ2-1; clone_size: many; cdr3_aa: CASSPMRTSDSNEQFF; cdr3_nt: TGTGCCAGCAGCCCCATGCGGACTAGCGATAGCAATGAGCAGTTCTTC
v_call: TRBV5-6; d_call: -; j_call: TRBJ2-1; clone_size: -; cdr3_aa: CASSLLPDSNEQFF; cdr3_nt: TGTGCCAGCAGCTTGCTTCCGGACAGCAATGAGCAGTTCTTC
v_call: TRBV7-2; d_call: -; j_call: TRBJ2-5; clone_size: -; cdr3_aa: CASTLEGKETQYF; cdr3_nt: TGTGCCAGCACCTTAGAGGGAAAAGAGACCCAGTACTTC
v_call: TRBV7-2; d_call: TRBD2; j_call: TRBJ2-3; clone_size: many; cdr3_aa: CASSLPAGADTQYF; cdr3_nt: TGTGCCAGCAGCTTACCAGCGGGAGCCGATACGCAGTATTTT
v_call: TRBV12-3/TRBV12-4; d_call: -; j_call: TRBJ2-1; clone_size: many; cdr3_aa: CASRPGSDNEQFF; cdr3_nt: TGTGCCAGCAGACCCGGGAGCGACAATGAGCAGTTCTTC
v_call: TRBV5-6; d_call: -; j_call: TRBJ2-5; clone_size: few; cdr3_aa: CASSLAVLLGETQYF; cdr3_nt: TGTGCCAGCAGCTTGGCTGTACTATTAGGGGAGACCCAGTACTTC
v_call: TRBV3-1; d_call: -; j_call: TRBJ2-3; clone_size: few; cdr3_aa: CASSQGGAADTQYF; cdr3_nt: TGTGCCAGCAGCCAGGGGGGAGCAGCAGATACGCAGTATTTT
v_call: TRBV29-1; d_call: -; j_call: TRBJ1-4; clone_size: -; cdr3_aa: CSVRGQSNEKLFF; cdr3_nt: TGCAGCGTCCGAGGGCAGAGTAATGAAAAACTGTTTTTT
v_call: TRBV19; d_call: -; j_call: TRBJ1-6; clone_size: -; cdr3_aa: CASSFSSTGYNSPLHF; cdr3_nt: TGTGCCAGTAGTTTCTCCTCGACGGGTTATAATTCACCCCTCCACTTT
v_call: TRBV28; d_call: TRBD1; j_call: TRBJ2-3; clone_size: few; cdr3_aa: CASSFGQGGDTQYF; cdr3_nt: TGTGCCAGCAGTTTCGGACAGGGGGGCGATACGCAGTATTTT
v_call: TRBV7-2; d_call: TRBD2; j_call: TRBJ2-7; clone_size: many; cdr3_aa: CASSREGGVRGYEQYF; cdr3_nt: TGTGCCAGCAGCCGAGAGGGAGGGGTACGGGGCTACGAGCAGTACTTC
v_call: TRBV7-2; d_call: TRBD2; j_call: TRBJ2-2; clone_size: few; cdr3_aa: CASSLTSGSNTGELFF; cdr3_nt: TGTGCCAGCAGCTTAACTAGCGGGTCGAACACCGGGGAGCTGTTTTTT
v_call: TRBV20-1; d_call: -; j_call: TRBJ2-1; clone_size: once; cdr3_aa: CSAYDRGIEQFF; cdr3_nt: TGCAGTGCTTACGACCGCGGTATTGAGCAGTTCTTC
v_call: TRBV20-1; d_call: -; j_call: TRBJ2-1; clone_size: few; cdr3_aa: CSARGSGEQFF; cdr3_nt: TGCAGTGCTAGGGGTTCCGGTGAGCAGTTCTTC
v_call: TRBV18; d_call: -; j_call: TRBJ2-1; clone_size: -; cdr3_aa: CASSPRRGPGEEQFF; cdr3_nt: TGTGCCAGCTCACCGCGAAGGGGGCCGGGGGAGGAGCAGTTCTTC
v_call: TRBV28; d_call: TRBD1; j_call: TRBJ2-6; clone_size: -; cdr3_aa: CASKGQGLAGANVLTF; cdr3_nt: TGTGCCAGCAAAGGACAGGGTTTAGCTGGGGCCAACGTCCTGACTTTC
v_call: TRBV5-1; d_call: -; j_call: TRBJ2-2; clone_size: -; cdr3_aa: CASSLYRTDTGELFF; cdr3_nt: TGCGCCAGCAGCTTGTACAGGACAGACACCGGGGAGCTGTTTTTT
v_call: TRBV12-3/TRBV12-4; d_call: -; j_call: TRBJ2-1; clone_size: many; cdr3_aa: CASSLAGLLYNEQFF; cdr3_nt: TGTGCCAGCAGTTTAGCGGGACTGCTCTACAATGAGCAGTTCTTC
v_call: TRBV12-3/TRBV12-4; d_call: -; j_call: TRBJ2-5; clone_size: few; cdr3_aa: CASSLVAVGTQYF; cdr3_nt: TGTGCCAGCAGTTTAGTAGCGGTCGGGACCCAGTACTTC
v_call: TRBV11-2; d_call: -; j_call: TRBJ2-5; clone_size: few; cdr3_aa: CASSFGGGSGTQYF; cdr3_nt: TGTGCCAGCAGCTTCGGAGGGGGGAGTGGGACCCAGTACTTC
v_call: TRBV30; d_call: -; j_call: TRBJ2-1; clone_size: -; cdr3_aa: CAWSVRKRRSGDEQFF; cdr3_nt: TGTGCCTGGAGTGTACGGAAAAGGCGGTCCGGGGACGAGCAGTTCTTC
v_call: TRBV7-6; d_call: TRBD1; j_call: TRBJ1-3; clone_size: many; cdr3_aa: CASSRTGDGNTIYF; cdr3_nt: TGTGCCAGCAGCAGGACAGGCGACGGAAACACCATATATTTT
v_call: TRBV6-1; d_call: -; j_call: TRBJ2-3; clone_size: few; cdr3_aa: CASSETGAAGTDTQYF; cdr3_nt: TGTGCCAGCAGTGAAACCGGCGCGGCGGGCACAGATACGCAGTATTTT